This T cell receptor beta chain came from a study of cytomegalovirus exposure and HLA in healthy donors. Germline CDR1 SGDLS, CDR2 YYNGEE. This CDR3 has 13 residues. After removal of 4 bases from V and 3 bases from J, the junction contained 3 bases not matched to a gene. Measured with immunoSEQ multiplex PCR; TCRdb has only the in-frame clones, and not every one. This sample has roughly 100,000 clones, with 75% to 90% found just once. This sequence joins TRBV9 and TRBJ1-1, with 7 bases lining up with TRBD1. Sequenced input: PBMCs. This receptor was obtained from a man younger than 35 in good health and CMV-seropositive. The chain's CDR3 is CASSQGEDTEAFF. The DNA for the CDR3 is TGTGCCAGCAGCCAGGGGGAGGACACTGAAGCTTTCTTT.